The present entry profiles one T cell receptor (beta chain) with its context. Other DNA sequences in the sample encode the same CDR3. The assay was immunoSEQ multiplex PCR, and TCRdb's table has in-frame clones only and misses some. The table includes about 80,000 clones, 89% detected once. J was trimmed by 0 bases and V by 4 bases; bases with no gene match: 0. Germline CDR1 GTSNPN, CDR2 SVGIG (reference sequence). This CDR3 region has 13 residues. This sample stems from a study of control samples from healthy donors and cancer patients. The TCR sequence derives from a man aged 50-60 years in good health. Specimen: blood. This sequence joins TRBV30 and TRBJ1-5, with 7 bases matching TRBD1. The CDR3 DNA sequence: TGTGCCTGGAACAGGGGTAGCAATCAGCCCCAGCATTTT. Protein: CAWNRGSNQPQHF.